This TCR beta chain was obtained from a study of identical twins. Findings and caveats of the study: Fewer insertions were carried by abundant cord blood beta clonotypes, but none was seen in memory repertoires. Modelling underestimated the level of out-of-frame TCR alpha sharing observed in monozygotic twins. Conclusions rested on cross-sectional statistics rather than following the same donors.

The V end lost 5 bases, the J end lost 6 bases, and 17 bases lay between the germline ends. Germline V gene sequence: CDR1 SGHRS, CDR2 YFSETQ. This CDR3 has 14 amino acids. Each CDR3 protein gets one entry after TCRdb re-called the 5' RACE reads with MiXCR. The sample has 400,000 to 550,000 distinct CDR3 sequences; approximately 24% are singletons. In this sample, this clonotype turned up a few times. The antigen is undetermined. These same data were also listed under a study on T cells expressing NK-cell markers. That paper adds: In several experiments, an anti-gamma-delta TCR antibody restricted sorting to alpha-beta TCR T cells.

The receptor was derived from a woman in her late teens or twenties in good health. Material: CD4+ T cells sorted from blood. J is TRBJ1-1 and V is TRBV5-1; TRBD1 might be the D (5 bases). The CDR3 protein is CASRREGSVAEAFF. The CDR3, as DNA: TGCGCCAGCAGACGGGAGGGGAGCGTGGCTGAAGCTTTCTTT.